Sequencing of this T cell receptor (beta chain) was carried out in a study of vaccination and CD4 T cells after COVID-19. Whole-study context: The convalescents, six males and four females, included two who were Hispanic. Blood was drawn a median around 66 days post second dose, range 14 to 241. Post-COVID specimens were obtained a median 101 days after diagnosis (range 35 to 161). Overall study results and limits: In median terms, SARS-CoV-2-reactive clonotypes went from roughly 21 to 40, a nonsignificant rise.

The treatment: roughly 11-day PBMC culture with coronavirus spike peptide pools or control peptides (ViraFEST assay). Harvesting of the unexposed donor's CD4+ T cells predated the COVID-19 pandemic (2011-2018). Worth noting for this clonotype: What it recognizes is unknown. A junction end diverges from the germline sequence, so it may reflect a read error.

Germline CDR1 and CDR2: MNHNS and SASEGT. The CDR3 is 13 amino acids. Cultured CD4+ T cells had their DNA profiled by the Oncomine TCR Beta short-read assay. TCRdb reprocessed the PCR reads via MiXCR and lists one record per CDR3 protein. This repertoire shows 8,000 or so distinct CDR3 sequences, about 29% found once; its top ten account for 33%. The TCR originated in a human donor in good health. The sequenced material came from CD4+ T cells from blood, cultured in vitro. The chain is built from TRBV6-1 and TRBJ2-2; D is undetermined. For the CDR3, the DNA is TGTGCCACCCGACATGAGAACGCCGGGGAGCTGTTTTTT. It translates to CATRHENAGELFF.